This passage covers 30 T cell receptor beta chains from one sample sequenced in a study of blood T cell repertoires in COVID-19. The protocol was immunoSEQ multiplex PCR, while the TCRdb copy is restricted to in-frame clones and leaves out a portion. Among 110,000 or so clones listed, 70% to 90% were seen once. The source material was peripheral blood. The receptors come from a man between 65 and 85 years old who had recovered from COVID-19.

The genes are TRBV2 and TRBJ2-1, with unresolved D. Germline assignment: CDR1 SNHLY and CDR2 FYNNEI. V gave up 2 bases and J gave up 8 bases, with 4 bases separating them. The CDR3 has 11 amino acids. CDR3 DNA: TGTGCCAGCAGTGAAAGCCATGAGCAGTTCTTC. Translation: CASSESHEQFF.

The V gene is TRBV5-1, the J gene TRBJ2-1; 7 nucleotides match TRBD2. V lost 0 bases, J lost 5 bases, and 5 bases stayed unmatched. Germline V gives CDR1 SGHRS, CDR2 YFSETQ. The CDR3 is 15 residues long. The CDR3 is CASSLGGTTNNEQFF. The CDR3 region has the DNA TGCGCCAGCAGCTTGGGTGGGACTACTAACAATGAGCAGTTCTTC.

V gene TRBV4-3 combines with J gene TRBJ2-5; 7 bases align to TRBD1. The CDR3 runs 16 residues. Looked up from germline, CDR1 is LGHNA and CDR2 is YSLEER. Trimming at V came to 0 bases and at J to 2 bases, leaving 6 bases not matched to a gene. The CDR3 protein is CASSQDLGQLQETQYF. The CDR3 coding sequence is TGCGCCAGCAGCCAAGATCTGGGACAGTTACAAGAGACCCAGTACTTC.

The gene calls are TRBV7-3 and TRBJ2-3; D is possibly TRBD2 (7 bases). Trimming shortened V by 2 bases and J by 5 bases, and 14 bases separated the two germline ends. CDR3 length: 15 amino acids. The germline gives CDR1 SGHTA, CDR2 FQGTGA. The CDR3: CASSLLGGQGDTQYF. In DNA form, the CDR3 reads TGTGCCAGCAGCTTATTGGGGGGGCAAGGAGATACGCAGTATTTT.

The chain is built from TRBV27 and TRBJ1-1; D gene unclear. From germline, CDR1 is MNHEY and CDR2 SMNVEV (reference sequence). The V end was cut by 5 bases, the J end by 14 bases, with 21 bases between. The CDR3 has 13 residues. In DNA, the CDR3 is TGTGCCAGCAGTCCCGCATCCCACCGACATCGCTTCTTT. It is translated as CASSPASHRHRFF.

CDR3: CASSQGSLQRRSTDTQYF. For the CDR3, the DNA is TGTGCCAGCAGCCAAGGATCGCTGCAGCGGCGGAGCACAGATACGCAGTATTTT. The chain uses TRBV3-1 (or the pseudogene TRBV3-2) and TRBJ2-3, with TRBD2 as a possible D gene (5 bases). Trimming pared 1 base from V and 0 bases from J, leaving 17 bases between. Germline V gene sequence: CDR1 LGHDT, CDR2 YNNKEL (reference sequence). This CDR3 has 18 amino acids.

CDR3 region: CASSPLGGNFEQYF. CDR3 sequence (DNA): TGTGCCAGCAGCCCCCTAGGGGGTAATTTCGAGCAGTACTTC. The gene calls are TRBV5-6 and TRBJ2-7; possibly TRBD1 for D (6 bases). CDR3 length: 14 residues. Between the trimmed V and J ends, which lost 4 bases and 6 bases, there was a span of 17 bases. CDR1 SGHDT and CDR2 YYEEEE come from the germline V gene. The variable domain in full, completed from reference TRBV5-6 and TRBJ2-7, reads DAGVTQSPTHLIKTRGQQVTLRCSPKSGHDTVSWYQQALGQGPQFIFQYYEEEERQRGNFPDRFSGHQFPNYSSELNVNALLLGDSALYLCASSPLGGNFEQYFGPGTRLTVT.

In this sample, this clone turned up a few times. V is TRBV5-1 and J is TRBJ2-2; the match to TRBD1 covers 10 bases. The CDR3 contains 16 residues. Germline V lookup: CDR1 SGHRS, CDR2 YFSETQ. V was pared by 3 bases and J by 4 bases, with 6 bases of the junction left unmatched. CDR3 in DNA: TGCGCCAGCAGCTCACGCCGGACAGGGGGCACCGGGGAGCTGTTTTTT. It codes for CASSSRRTGGTGELFF.

The chain has TRBV9 and TRBJ1-1; 9 positions agree with TRBD1. Trimming cost V 4 bases and J 8 bases; bases outside gene matches: 12. CDR3 length: 15 amino acids. Per the germline V gene, CDR1 is SGDLS and CDR2 is YYNGEE. Here the CDR3 DNA reads TGTGCCAGCAGCCCCAGGTCCGGACAGGGGCTGGAAGCTTTCTTT. As protein: CASSPRSGQGLEAFF.

This clone is a singleton in its sample. V is TRBV6-6 and J is TRBJ2-7; maybe TRBD2 (5 bases). From germline, CDR1 is MNHNY and CDR2 SVGAGI (reference sequence). The length of the CDR3 is 13 residues. The V gene lost 5 bases and the J gene lost 2 bases, with 10 bases spanning the gap. The CDR3 region is CASSRGLAYEQYF. CDR3 coding DNA: TGTGCCAGCAGTAGAGGACTGGCCTACGAGCAGTACTTC.

The chain couples TRBV6-6 to TRBJ2-7, with 8 nucleotides matching TRBD1. The germline CDR1 and CDR2 sequences are MNHNY and SVGAGI (reference sequence). V shed 2 bases, J shed 3 bases, and the junction held 9 bases outside the gene matches. CDR3 length: 16 amino acids. CDR3 region: CASSYTPTGAYYEQYF. For the CDR3, the DNA is TGTGCCAGCAGTTACACCCCGACAGGGGCGTACTACGAGCAGTACTTC.

The V call is TRBV10-3, the J call TRBJ1-2; 9 bases line up with TRBD1. Germline CDR1 ENHRY, CDR2 SYGVKD. Trimming at V came to 9 bases and at J to 0 bases, leaving 11 bases not matched to a gene. CDR3 length: 16 amino acids. CDR3 bases: TGTGCCATTAGTAGGGACAGGGCTCTAGCTAACTATGGCTACACCTTC. It codes for CAISRDRALANYGYTF.

CDR3 in amino acids: CASSLGGLSYNSPLHF. CDR3 nucleotide sequence: TGTGCCAGCAGCTTGGGGGGTCTATCCTATAATTCACCCCTCCACTTT. V and J are TRBV9 and TRBJ1-6, with D possibly matching TRBD1 (5 bases). Germline V gene lookup returns CDR1 SGDLS and CDR2 YYNGEE. CDR3 length: 16 amino acids. V was clipped by 4 bases and J by 1 base, with 12 bases between them.

This rearrangement joins TRBV12-3 or TRBV12-4 to TRBJ2-5, with D possibly being TRBD1 (6 bases). The CDR3 has 13 amino acids. The V and J ends lost 6 bases and 5 bases respectively, with 13 bases between them. The DNA for the CDR3 is TGTGCCAGCAGCCTGGACAGAACGGAGACCCAGTACTTC. It encodes CASSLDRTETQYF.

The chain couples TRBV7-2 to TRBJ1-5; D might be TRBD1 (6 bases). This CDR3 contains 15 residues. V lost 4 bases, J lost 0 bases, and 10 bases lay in between. CDR1 is SGHTA and CDR2 is FQGNSA in the germline V gene. CDR3 loop: CASSSQQGSNQPQHF. In nucleotides, the CDR3 is TGTGCCAGCAGCTCCCAACAGGGTAGCAATCAGCCCCAGCATTTT.

The V and J genes are TRBV28 and TRBJ1-1; 7 bases are shared with TRBD1. The CDR3 is 16 amino acids. V trimming: 5 bases; J trimming: 1 base; junction bases outside the gene matches: 10. Germline assignment: CDR1 MDHEN and CDR2 SYDVKM. The CDR3 sequence: CASSHGQADENTEAFF. CDR3 nucleotide sequence: TGTGCCAGCAGTCACGGACAGGCCGACGAGAACACTGAAGCTTTCTTT.

The chain is built from TRBV2 and TRBJ2-1; 7 nucleotides line up with TRBD2. This CDR3 is 15 amino acids long. V dropped 6 bases and J dropped 0; count of bases not matched to a gene: 5. Per the germline V gene, CDR1 is SNHLY and CDR2 is FYNNEI. The CDR3 region has the DNA TGTGCCAGCAGACCAGCGGGACCCTCCTACAATGAGCAGTTCTTC. Translated: CASRPAGPSYNEQFF. The full variable domain, with the rest looked up from reference TRBV2 and TRBJ2-1, is EPEVTQTPSHQVTQMGQEVILRCVPISNHLYFYWYRQILGQKVEFLVSFYNNEISEKSEIFDDQFSVERPDGSNFTLKIRSTKLEDSAMYFCASRPAGPSYNEQFFGPGTRLTVL.

V gene TRBV19 combines with J gene TRBJ2-2, with TRBD1 matching over 12 bases. This CDR3 is built from 19 residues. Trimming took 3 bases from V and 7 from J; bases not matched to a gene: 15. Germline lookup yields CDR1 LNHDA and CDR2 SQIVND (reference sequence). The CDR3 region has the DNA TGTGCCAGTAGTATTTCAAATACCCGGGACAGGGGGCGTAGCGGGGAGCTGTTTTTT. It codes for CASSISNTRDRGRSGELFF.

This sequence joins TRBV7-6 and TRBJ2-5, with 7 positions matching TRBD2. Germline lookup yields CDR1 SGHVS and CDR2 FNYEAQ. This CDR3 contains 16 residues. After removal of 1 base from V and 5 bases from J, the junction contained 10 bases not matched to a gene. The CDR3 DNA is TGTGCCAGCAGCTTAGAATACCGGGGGGTACGTGAGACCCAGTACTTC. It is translated as CASSLEYRGVRETQYF.

The chain carries TRBV4-1 and TRBJ1-2, with D possibly matching TRBD1 (6 bases). V gave up 0 bases and J gave up 7 bases, with 12 bases separating them. Germline CDR1 MGHRA, CDR2 YSYEKL. The CDR3 totals 14 residues. The CDR3 protein is CASSQEGQGTGYTF. The DNA for the CDR3 is TGCGCCAGCAGCCAAGAAGGGCAGGGGACTGGCTACACCTTC.

CDR3 sequence (DNA): TGCGCCAGCAGCGAAGGGACAGGAGATTACAATGAGCAGTTCTTC. It codes for CASSEGTGDYNEQFF. The genes are TRBV10-1 and TRBJ2-1; the match to TRBD1 covers 8 bases. Germline V gene data show CDR1 as WNHNN and CDR2 as SYGVQD (reference sequence). Trimming cost V 6 bases and J 4 bases; bases outside gene matches: 8. This CDR3 contains 15 residues.

In DNA form, the CDR3 reads TGTGCCAGCAGCTTGCCTAGCGGGACCAATGAGCAGTTCTTC. This translates into CASSLPSGTNEQFF. V and J are TRBV5-4 and TRBJ2-1; 9 bases align to TRBD2. Germline-derived CDR1 and CDR2 are SGHNT and YYREEE (reference sequence). This CDR3 contains 14 residues. V lost 1 base to trimming and J lost 6 bases; unmatched junction nucleotides: 2.

The chain uses TRBV7-3 and TRBJ2-3; D may be TRBD2 (6 bases). CDR1 SGHTA and CDR2 FQGTGA come from the germline V gene. V shed 4 bases and J shed 0 bases, with 8 bases lying between them. CDR3 length: 14 amino acids. In DNA, the CDR3 is TGTGCCAGCAGCTCTAGCGTAAGCACAGATACGCAGTATTTT. Translated, it gives CASSSSVSTDTQYF.

V and J are TRBV2 and TRBJ2-4, with D uncertain. There are 13 residues in the CDR3. Trimming cost V 4 bases and J 3 bases, with 7 bases left between them. Germline V gene sequence: CDR1 SNHLY, CDR2 FYNNEI. Written as DNA, the CDR3 is TGTGCCAGCAGTGTGGGCAACAAAAACATTCAGTACTTC. Its protein is CASSVGNKNIQYF.

The V and J genes are TRBV11-2 and TRBJ2-3, with D possibly TRBD2 on 6 matching bases. This CDR3 comprises 15 residues. V lost 0 bases to trimming and J lost 0 bases, with 7 bases between them. CDR1 and CDR2 from the germline V gene are SGHAT and FQNNGV. This chain's CDR3 is CASSLEGTSTDTQYF. The DNA for the CDR3 is TGTGCCAGCAGCTTAGAAGGGACTAGCACAGATACGCAGTATTTT.

The chain links TRBV20-1 to TRBJ2-7; D unclear. There are 11 residues in the CDR3. Germline lookup yields CDR1 DFQATT and CDR2 SNEGSKA (reference sequence). V was cut by 4 bases and J by 6 bases, with 10 bases left in between. The CDR3 is CSAKSGGEQYF. DNA of the CDR3: TGCAGTGCTAAGTCCGGTGGCGAGCAGTACTTC.

Only a few counts were recorded for this clone. The genes are TRBV2 and TRBJ2-2; the D gene is possibly TRBD1 (5 bases). The CDR3 is 12 amino acids. From germline, CDR1 is SNHLY and CDR2 FYNNEI. V gave up 8 bases and J gave up 3 bases, with 7 bases separating them. The CDR3: CASGADTGELFF. The CDR3, as DNA: TGTGCCAGCGGGGCGGACACCGGGGAGCTGTTTTTT.

The rearrangement joins TRBV20-1 to TRBJ1-5; D gene uncertain. The V and J ends lost 3 bases and 9 bases respectively, with 9 bases between them. Looked up from germline, CDR1 is DFQATT and CDR2 is SNEGSKA (reference sequence). The CDR3 is made up of 11 amino acids. The CDR3 DNA reads as TGCAGTGCTAGCGGGAGCAGGCCCCAGCATTTT. It specifies CSASGSRPQHF.

This chain uses TRBV28 with TRBJ1-2; D remains unclear. This CDR3 is built from 11 residues. The ends were cut back, 8 bases at V and 8 bases at J, with 12 bases in the middle. Germline lookup yields CDR1 MDHEN and CDR2 SYDVKM. The CDR3 coding sequence is TGTGCCAGCGGGGAGGTCGACGGCTACACCTTC. As protein: CASGEVDGYTF.

This sequence joins TRBV3-1 (or the pseudogene TRBV3-2) and TRBJ1-3; 7 bases line up with TRBD1. With V trimmed by 3 bases and J by 8 bases, 4 bases remained unmatched. Germline CDR1 reads LGHDT; CDR2 reads YNNKEL (reference sequence). This CDR3 has 13 residues. The DNA for the CDR3 is TGTGCCAGCAGCCAGACAGGGTTGGACACCATATATTTT. Its translation is CASSQTGLDTIYF.